These 15 T cell receptor delta chains were sequenced from one sample in a study of gammadelta T cells in human blood. TCRdb applied CATT to the RT-PCR reads for clone calling. The data show around 1,100 delta-chain clones, around 8% seen once. The sequencing sample was made of non-Vgamma9Vdelta2 gamma-delta T cells from adult blood. The receptors were sampled from a human donor.

As to this clone: A much larger clone lies one base from this, so it may be a read error. The DNA is left out, because the CDR3 cannot be placed on it with certainty; the CDR3 is given as TCRdb lists it. The rearrangement joins TRDV1 to TRDJ1; the table's D call, TRDD3, has no DNA check behind it. 25 amino acids form the CDR3, both terminal residues included. The germline V gene has CDR1 TSWWSYY and CDR2 QGS. CDR3 protein: CAVGDGPSYVCTGGYRVQHTDKLIF.

This clone is labeled as medium-sized. The chain uses TRDV1 and TRDJ1, with 9 bases identical to TRDD3. Per germline, CDR1 TSWWSYY and CDR2 QGS. The CDR3 is made up of 25 amino acids. V lost 0 bases, J lost 0 bases, and 29 bases stayed unmatched. Here the CDR3 reads CALGELGIRLSRYYWGTEYTDKLIF. CDR3 DNA sequence: TGTGCTCTTGGGGAACTAGGAATTCGCCTTTCCCGGTACTACTGGGGGACCGAGTACACCGATAAACTCATCTTT.

By share, this clone ranks as large. The sample contains more than one DNA sequence encoding this CDR3. The chain combines TRDV1 with TRDJ1, with D tentatively TRDD2 (9 bases). V shed 6 bases and J shed 0 bases, with 53 bases lying between them. Germline V gives CDR1 TSWWSYY, CDR2 QGS. The CDR3 runs to 28 residues. The CDR3 sequence: CALGHNLDSFGPFLPVLGGPPYTDKLIF. The CDR3, as DNA: TGTGCTCTTGGTCATAACCTCGATTCATTTGGGCCCTTCCTACCCGTACTGGGGGGTCCCCCCTACACCGATAAACTCATCTTT.

Sample share makes this clone medium-sized. The genes are TRDV1 and TRDJ1; 11 nucleotides agree with TRDD3. The CDR3 has 23 amino acids. Germline V gives CDR1 TSWWSYY, CDR2 QGS. V trimming: 0 bases; J trimming: 0 bases; junction bases outside the gene matches: 21. CDR3 protein: CALGELNPYTWGIPGRYTDKLIF. For the CDR3, the DNA is TGTGCTCTTGGGGAACTAAACCCCTACACCTGGGGGATACCGGGCCGGTACACCGATAAACTCATCTTT.

As regards this clone: A far larger clone lies a single base away; this is likely a read error. The sample carries other DNA sequences with the same CDR3. The chain joins TRDV1 to TRDJ4, with D possibly matching TRDD2 (5 bases). Per germline, CDR1 TSWWSYY and CDR2 QGS. V was clipped by 4 bases and J by 0 bases, with 27 bases between them. The CDR3 sequence is 19 residues long. The CDR3 DNA follows: TGTGCTCTTGGGGCTATCAGTGGAAGGTTATCTTCCCTGGCCAGACCCCTGATCTTT. Its translation: CALGAISGRLSSLARPLIF.

This clone rates as medium-sized (0.01 to 0.1%). V gene TRDV3 combines with J gene TRDJ1, with D possibly being TRDD2 (7 bases). Trimming shortened V by 3 bases and J by 0 bases, and 38 bases separated the two germline ends. This CDR3 is built from 22 residues. The germline V gene encodes CDR1 TVYSNPD and CDR2 GDNSRS (reference sequence). The CDR3 DNA follows: TGTGCCTTACCCTTCCTTCCAACCTACTATGGGGTACTGGGAAGGTACACCGATAAACTCATCTTT. This sequence encodes CALPFLPTYYGVLGRYTDKLIF.

Judged by abundance, this clone is medium-sized. The chain carries TRDV2 and TRDJ1, with 9 bases lining up with TRDD3. The V gene's germline CDR1 is GEAIGNYY and CDR2 EKD. V was pared by 0 bases and J by 3 bases, with 16 bases of the junction left unmatched. This CDR3 region has 19 residues. Here the CDR3 reads CACDTPSLLGEALPDKLIF. DNA for the CDR3: TGTGCCTGTGACACCCCTTCGCTACTGGGGGAAGCCCTGCCCGATAAACTCATCTTT.

This clone showed up just a few times. This could be a read error, since a much larger clone is one nucleotide away. The chain couples TRDV1 to TRDJ1; 8 bases fit TRDD3. After removal of 2 bases from V and 5 bases from J, the junction contained 31 bases not matched to a gene. Germline V gene data show CDR1 as TSWWSYY and CDR2 as QGS. This CDR3 is 23 amino acids long. CDR3 nucleotides: TGTGCTCTTGGGGAAAGGACTTCCCGCCTCCTGTATTTACTGGGGGTAAACGTGGATAAACTCATCTTT. This encodes CALGERTSRLLYLLGVNVDKLIF.

This clone was observed a handful of times. This chain joins TRDV1 and TRDJ1; D could derive from TRDD2 or TRDD3 (7 bases each). Germline V gives CDR1 TSWWSYY, CDR2 QGS. V lost 6 bases, J lost 0 bases, and 35 bases lay in between. The length of the CDR3 is 22 residues. The CDR3 nucleotides are TGTGCTCTTGGACAACACCATTTCCTACGCGTGGGGGACTTCGCCTACACCGATAAACTCATCTTT. Its translation: CALGQHHFLRVGDFAYTDKLIF.

In this sample, this clone is large. The chain uses TRDV2 and TRDJ1, with TRDD3 matching over 11 bases. With V trimmed by 3 bases and J by 1 base, 21 bases remained unmatched. Per germline, CDR1 GEAIGNYY and CDR2 EKD. The CDR3 runs to 21 residues. The CDR3 bases are TGTGCCTGTGACGTTACCCTTCCTACGGGATGGGGGATACGTCGCACCGATAAACTCATCTTT. It yields the protein CACDVTLPTGWGIRRTDKLIF.

By its share, this clone is large. The chain couples TRDV3 to TRDJ1; 8 bases line up with TRDD3. The length of the CDR3 is 21 residues. V was pared by 4 bases and J by 4 bases, with 32 bases of the junction left unmatched. Germline-derived CDR1 and CDR2 are TVYSNPD and GDNSRS (reference sequence). The CDR3 bases are TGTGCCTCAATCTACGGTGATCACTCGGGGGATATACGATGGGGAGTCGATAAACTCATCTTT. Amino acid sequence: CASIYGDHSGDIRWGVDKLIF.

This clone came up a few times. The chain recombines TRDV1 with TRDJ1; 10 bases line up with TRDD3. Trimming removed 3 bases from V and 0 bases from J; junction bases left unmatched: 16. CDR3 length equals 20 residues. From germline, CDR1 is TSWWSYY and CDR2 QGS. CDR3 sequence: CALGDRPCVRLGDYTDKLIF. In nucleotides, the CDR3 is TGTGCTCTTGGGGACCGGCCCTGTGTCCGACTGGGGGATTACACCGATAAACTCATCTTT.

By share, this clone ranks as large. The rearrangement links TRDV3 to TRDJ1; TRDD3 aligns across 12 bases. Germline loops: CDR1 TVYSNPD, CDR2 GDNSRS (reference sequence). The CDR3 sequence is 18 residues long. V was pared by 4 bases and J by 3 bases, with 18 bases of the junction left unmatched. CDR3 sequence reads: CASLTSVLGDTKADKLIF. The CDR3 DNA is TGTGCCTCGCTGACTAGTGTACTGGGGGATACTAAGGCCGATAAACTCATCTTT.

This clone is large (0.1 to 1%). The chain couples TRAV29/DV5 to TRDJ1; TRDD3 agrees at 9 bases. The germline V gene has CDR1 NSMFDY and CDR2 ISSIKDK. V shed 3 bases, J shed 0 bases, and the junction held 27 bases outside the gene matches. The CDR3 is made up of 22 amino acids. CDR3 nucleotide sequence: TGTGCAGCAACCCGCGGGGGTACCCCCACGACTGACTGGGGGAAAAACACCGATAAACTCATCTTT. Protein sequence: CAATRGGTPTTDWGKNTDKLIF. The full variable domain, rest sourced from reference TRAV29/DV5 and TRDJ1, is DQQVKQNSPSLSVQEGRISILNCDYTNSMFDYFLWYKKYPAEGPTFLISISSIKDKNEDGRFTVFLNKSAKHLSLHIVPSQPGDSAVYFCAATRGGTPTTDWGKNTDKLIFGKGTRVTVEP.

By sample fraction, this clone is large. The chain carries TRDV1 and TRDJ1; 8 bases match TRDD3. J was trimmed by 5 bases and V by 2 bases; bases with no gene match: 31. The CDR3 runs 23 residues. Germline V gene sequence: CDR1 TSWWSYY, CDR2 QGS. CDR3 amino acids: CALGERTSRLPYLLGVNVDKLIF. In DNA, the CDR3 is TGTGCTCTTGGGGAAAGGACTTCCCGCCTCCCGTATTTACTGGGGGTAAACGTGGATAAACTCATCTTT.